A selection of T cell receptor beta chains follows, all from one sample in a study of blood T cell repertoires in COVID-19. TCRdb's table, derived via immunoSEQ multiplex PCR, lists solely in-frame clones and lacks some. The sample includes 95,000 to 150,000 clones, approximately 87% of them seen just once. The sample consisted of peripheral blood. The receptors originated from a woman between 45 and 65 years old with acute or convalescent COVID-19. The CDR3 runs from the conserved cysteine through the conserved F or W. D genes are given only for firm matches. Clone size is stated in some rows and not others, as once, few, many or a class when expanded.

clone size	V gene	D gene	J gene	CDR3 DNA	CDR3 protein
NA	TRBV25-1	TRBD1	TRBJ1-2	TGTGCCACAGGGGACAGGGGTTATGGCTACACCTTC	CATGDRGYGYTF
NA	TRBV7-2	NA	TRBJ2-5	TGTGCCAGCAGCCCAAAAGTCCGGGAGACCCAGTACTTC	CASSPKVRETQYF
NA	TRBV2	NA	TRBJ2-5	TGTGCCAGCAGTGAAATAGGTCTTGGGGGGGAGACCCAGTACTTC	CASSEIGLGGETQYF
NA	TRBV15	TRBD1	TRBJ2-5	TGTGCCACCAGCAGATCCCGACAGGGGCAGGAGACCCAGTACTTC	CATSRSRQGQETQYF
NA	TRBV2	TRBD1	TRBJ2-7	TGTGCCAGCAGTGAAGGACAGGGGGCCTACGAGCAGTACTTC	CASSEGQGAYEQYF
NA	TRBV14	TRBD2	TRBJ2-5	TGTGCCAGCAGCCGGACTAGCGGGAGTGAGACCCAGTACTTC	CASSRTSGSETQYF
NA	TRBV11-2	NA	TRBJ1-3	TGTGCCAGCAGCTTATCAACTGGAAACACCATATATTTT	CASSLSTGNTIYF
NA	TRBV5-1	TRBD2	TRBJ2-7	TGCGCCAGCAGCTTGGAGCGGGGGGAGACCTACGAGCAGTACTTC	CASSLERGETYEQYF
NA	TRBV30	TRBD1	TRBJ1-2	TGTGCCTGGGGTGTCGGGACAGAGGATGGCTACACCTTC	CAWGVGTEDGYTF
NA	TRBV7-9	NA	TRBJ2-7	TGTGCCAGCAGCATTTCTCTGCAGGGGACCCACTACGAGCAGTACTTC	CASSISLQGTHYEQYF
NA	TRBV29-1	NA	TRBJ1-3	TGCAGCGTTGAGGGGACTTACTCTGGAAACACCATATATTTT	CSVEGTYSGNTIYF
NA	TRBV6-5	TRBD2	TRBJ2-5	TGTGCCAGCAGTTACAGGCTAGCGGGGGAAGAGACCCAGTACTTC	CASSYRLAGEETQYF
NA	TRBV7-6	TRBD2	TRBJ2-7	TGTGCCAGCAGCCTAGCGGGGGGGCGGTACGAGCAGTACTTC	CASSLAGGRYEQYF
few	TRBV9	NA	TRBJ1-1	TGTGCCAGCAGCCCCAGACAGATGAACACTGAAGCTTTCTTT	CASSPRQMNTEAFF
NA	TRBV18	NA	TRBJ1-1	TGTGCCAGCTCACCAGAAGTGCAGGCCCGCAACACTGAAGCTTTCTTT	CASSPEVQARNTEAFF
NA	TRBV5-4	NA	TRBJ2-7	TGTGCCAGCAGCTCCAAAAGACAGAGCTCCTACGAGCAGTACTTC	CASSSKRQSSYEQYF
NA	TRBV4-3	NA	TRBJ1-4	TGCGCCAGCAGCCAATCTTTCCTGGAGCGAGAAAAACTGTTTTTT	CASSQSFLEREKLFF
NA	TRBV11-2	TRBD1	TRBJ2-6	TGTGCCAGCAGCGGACAGGGGAAGGAAAAAAAGGCCAACGTCCTGACTTTC	CASSGQGKEKKANVLTF
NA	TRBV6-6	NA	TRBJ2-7	TGTGCCAGCAGTTCGCCAGGTTTCGAGCAGTACTTC	CASSSPGFEQYF
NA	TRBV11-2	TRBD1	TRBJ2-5	TGTGCCAGCAGCCCCCCCCGACAGGGGCCTTGGGAGACCCAGTACTTC	CASSPPRQGPWETQYF
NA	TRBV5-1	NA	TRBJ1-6	TGCGCCAGCAGCCTTGACCCGGGGGATTCACCCCTCCACTTT	CASSLDPGDSPLHF
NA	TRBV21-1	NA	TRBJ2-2	TGTGCCACAGGAAATGTGGGCAGGGGGGACACCGGGGAGCTGTTTTTT	CATGNVGRGDTGELFF
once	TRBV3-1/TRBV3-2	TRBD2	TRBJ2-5	TGTGCCAGCAGCCCGGGTTTTAGCGGGGGTCTGGAGACCCAGTACTTC	CASSPGFSGGLETQYF
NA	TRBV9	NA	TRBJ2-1	TGTGCCAGCAGCCCTCCCCAGGAACAGGAGCAGTTCTTC	CASSPPQEQEQFF
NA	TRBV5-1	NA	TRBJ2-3	TGCGCCAGCAGCCTTTGGACTCCGCCCCTGGATACGCAGTATTTT	CASSLWTPPLDTQYF
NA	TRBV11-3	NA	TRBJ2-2	TGTGCCAGCAGCCGTGGGACACCCAGGACCGGGGAGCTGTTTTTT	CASSRGTPRTGELFF
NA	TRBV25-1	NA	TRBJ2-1	TGTGCCAGCAAGAGGGAAGGTCTGGCTGAGCAGTTCTTC	CASKREGLAEQFF
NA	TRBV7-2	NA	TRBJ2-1	TGTGCCAGCAGCCACAAAAACTCCTACAATGAGCAGTTCTTC	CASSHKNSYNEQFF
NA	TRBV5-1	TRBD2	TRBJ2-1	TGCGCCAGCAGCTTGGGGGGACTACCCAGGGACAATGAGCAGTTCTTC	CASSLGGLPRDNEQFF
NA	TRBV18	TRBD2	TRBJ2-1	TGTGCCAGCTCCCGGGAGAGCGGGAGTGAAGGTGAGCAGTTCTTC	CASSRESGSEGEQFF
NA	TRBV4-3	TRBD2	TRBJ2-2	TGCGCCAGCAGCCAAGATGTGCTAGCGGGAGCAACCGGGGAGCTGTTTTTT	CASSQDVLAGATGELFF
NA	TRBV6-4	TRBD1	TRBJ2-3	TGTGCCAGCAGCGTGACAGGGGGCAGTGCAGATACGCAGTATTTT	CASSVTGGSADTQYF
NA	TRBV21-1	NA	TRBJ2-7	TGTGCCAGCAGCAATTGTGGGACACTGATTTACGAGCAGTACTTC	CASSNCGTLIYEQYF
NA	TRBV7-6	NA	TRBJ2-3	TGTGCCAGCAGTTGGGGAAAGGGGTCAGATACGCAGTATTTT	CASSWGKGSDTQYF
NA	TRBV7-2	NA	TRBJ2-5	TGTGCCAGCAGCTTTGGTGACTTCCCCCAGGAGACCCAGTACTTC	CASSFGDFPQETQYF
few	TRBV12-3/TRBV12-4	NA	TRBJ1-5	TGTGCCAGCAGTTTCGGACAGACCCCCCAGCATTTT	CASSFGQTPQHF
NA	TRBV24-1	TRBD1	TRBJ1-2	TGTGCCACCAGACCGGGACAGGGTAACTATGGCTACACCTTC	CATRPGQGNYGYTF
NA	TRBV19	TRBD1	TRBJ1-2	TGTGCCAGTACCGCACAGGGGGATTATGGCTACACCTTC	CASTAQGDYGYTF
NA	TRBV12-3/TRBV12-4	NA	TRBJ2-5	TGTGCCAGAGGGGTAGCTCAAGAGACCCAGTACTTC	CARGVAQETQYF
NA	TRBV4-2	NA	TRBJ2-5	TGTGCCAGCAGCCAAGAATACTTACAGCTCCGGGAGACCCAGTACTTC	CASSQEYLQLRETQYF
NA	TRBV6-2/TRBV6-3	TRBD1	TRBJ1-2	TGTGCCAGCAACCCGGGACAGGGGGTTGGCTACACCTTC	CASNPGQGVGYTF
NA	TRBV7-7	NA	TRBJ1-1	TGTGCCAGCAGCGCTACCCCAGGCACTGAAGCTTTCTTT	CASSATPGTEAFF
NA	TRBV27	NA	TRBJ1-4	TGTGCCAGCAGCAGGAGGACTGCGACTAATGAAAAACTGTTTTTT	CASSRRTATNEKLFF
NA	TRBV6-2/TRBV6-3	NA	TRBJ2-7	TGTGCCAGCAGTTCAACCGCCAGCGTTTCCTACGAGCAGTACTTC	CASSSTASVSYEQYF
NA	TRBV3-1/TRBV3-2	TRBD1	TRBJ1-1	TGTGCCAGCAGCTTTCCGGGACAGGGAGTCACTGAAGCTTTCTTT	CASSFPGQGVTEAFF
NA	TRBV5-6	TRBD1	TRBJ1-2	TGTGCCAGCAGCTCCTACAGGGGAGATCACTATGGCTACACCTTC	CASSSYRGDHYGYTF
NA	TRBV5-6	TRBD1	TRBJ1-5	TGTGCCAGCAGCTTGGCCGGGACAGTCAATCAGCCCCAGCATTTT	CASSLAGTVNQPQHF
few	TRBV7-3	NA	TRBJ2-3	TGTGCCAGTTCACTCGGGAATACGCAGTATTTT	CASSLGNTQYF
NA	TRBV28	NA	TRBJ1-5	TGTGCCAGCACTATTCGGGATCAGCCCCAGCATTTT	CASTIRDQPQHF
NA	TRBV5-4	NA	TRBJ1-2	TGTGCCAGCAGCCAAGACAATAATGGCTACACCTTC	CASSQDNNGYTF
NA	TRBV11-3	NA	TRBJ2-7	TGTGCCAGCAGCTTAGATCTCTTCGTAGCGTATAAGTCCTACGAGCAGTACTTC	CASSLDLFVAYKSYEQYF
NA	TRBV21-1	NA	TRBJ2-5	TGTGCCAGCACCCACCGAAGCGGGACCTGTCCCGTGTACCAAGAGACCCAGTACTTC	CASTHRSGTCPVYQETQYF
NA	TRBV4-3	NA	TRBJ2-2	TGCGCCAGCAGCCGGGGACTTGTTCTTGGGATCGGGGAGCTGTTTTTT	CASSRGLVLGIGELFF
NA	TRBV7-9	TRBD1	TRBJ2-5	TGTGCCAGCAGCGAAGAACAGGGGTCCGAGACCCAGTACTTC	CASSEEQGSETQYF
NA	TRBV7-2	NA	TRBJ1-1	TGTGCCAGCAGCTTAAACGACAAGTGGACTGAAGCTTTCTTT	CASSLNDKWTEAFF